This T cell receptor beta chain was sequenced in a study of blood T cell repertoires in COVID-19. Overall study context: Specimens from acute and convalescent COVID-19 originated in the United States, Italy and Spain.

As handled by the study authors: From reference gene primer amplification, estimates of nucleated cell counts were derived. Assay: immunoSEQ multiplex PCR; the TCRdb copy retains only in-frame clones and omits some. V, J and clone size reflect that table, while D and trimming were determined from the DNA. This table holds 73,000 or so clones, around 90% found once. The V end was cut by 6 bases, the J end by 0 bases, with 11 bases between. The CDR3 is 14 amino acids. The V gene's germline CDR1 is MNHEY and CDR2 SVGAGI. The J gene is TRBJ1-1, the V gene TRBV6-5; D is unclear. This receptor was taken from a human donor with active COVID-19. The donor label of this sample is uncertain. The sample taken for sequencing was peripheral blood. As DNA, the CDR3 is TGTGCCAGCAGGCGGGCAGCCCTGAACACTGAAGCTTTCTTT. Protein product: CASRRAALNTEAFF.